These T cell receptor beta chains were read from a single sample in a study of Ad26.COV2.S vaccination and SARS-CoV-2 variants. Assay used: immunoSEQ multiplex PCR; TCRdb lists only in-frame clones, some missing. The data contain about 320,000 clones, 70% to 90% of them seen just once; the ten biggest clones take up 2.1%. The sample in question was peripheral blood, obtained in a trial of Ad26.COV2.S vaccine versus placebo. The receptors come from a person between 18 and 59 years old who received the Ad26.COV2.S COVID-19 vaccine or a placebo. CDR3s include the opening cysteine and the closing phenylalanine or tryptophan. The D gene is left open where the match is weak. Size tells how often a clone was seen (once, few, many) or the class of an expanded clone, and some rows leave it out.

CDR3 protein: CSVVYMNTEAFF
CDR3 DNA: TGCAGCGTTGTTTACATGAACACTGAAGCTTTCTTT
D gene: NA
J gene: TRBJ1-1
V gene: TRBV29-1
clone size: NA

CDR3 protein: CASSLDGYTEAFF
CDR3 DNA: TGCGCCAGCAGCTTGGATGGATACACTGAAGCTTTCTTT
D gene: NA
J gene: TRBJ1-1
V gene: TRBV5-1
clone size: once

CDR3 protein: CASSVGTSDLDTQYF
CDR3 DNA: TGTGCCAGCAGCGTAGGGACTAGCGATCTTGATACGCAGTATTTT
D gene: TRBD2
J gene: TRBJ2-3
V gene: TRBV9
clone size: NA

CDR3 protein: CASSTWDSSPLHF
CDR3 DNA: TGTGCCAGCAGTACCTGGGACAGTTCACCCCTCCACTTT
D gene: TRBD1
J gene: TRBJ1-6
V gene: TRBV6-5
clone size: NA

CDR3 protein: CASSQDPETQYF
CDR3 DNA: TGTGCCAGCAGCCAAGACCCCGAGACCCAGTACTTC
D gene: NA
J gene: TRBJ2-5
V gene: TRBV3-1/TRBV3-2
clone size: NA

CDR3 protein: CASSKGQGNTGELFF
CDR3 DNA: TGTGCCAGCAGTAAGGGACAGGGGAACACCGGGGAGCTGTTTTTT
D gene: TRBD1
J gene: TRBJ2-2
V gene: TRBV2
clone size: NA

CDR3 protein: CASSLLSGAYSYEQYF
CDR3 DNA: TGTGCCAGCAGCCTTCTGTCGGGGGCTTATTCCTACGAGCAGTACTTC
D gene: NA
J gene: TRBJ2-7
V gene: TRBV2
clone size: NA

CDR3 protein: CASSLDSGGYTDTQYF
CDR3 DNA: TGTGCCAGCAGCTTGGACAGCGGGGGGTATACAGATACGCAGTATTTT
D gene: TRBD2
J gene: TRBJ2-3
V gene: TRBV5-4
clone size: NA

CDR3 protein: CASSSGGQPQHF
CDR3 DNA: TGTGCCAGCAGCTCGGGGGGGCAGCCCCAGCATTTT
D gene: NA
J gene: TRBJ1-5
V gene: TRBV12-3/TRBV12-4
clone size: few

CDR3 protein: CASSPDTLQQYF
CDR3 DNA: TGTGCCAGCAGCCCGGACACCCTTCAGCAGTACTTC
D gene: NA
J gene: TRBJ2-7
V gene: TRBV2
clone size: once

CDR3 protein: CASERRNSGGNQETQYF
CDR3 DNA: TGTGCCAGCGAACGCCGAAATAGCGGGGGGAACCAAGAGACCCAGTACTTC
D gene: TRBD2
J gene: TRBJ2-5
V gene: TRBV7-9
clone size: NA

CDR3 protein: CASVLSGAANEQFF
CDR3 DNA: TGTGCCAGCGTACTTAGTGGGGCGGCGAATGAGCAGTTCTTC
D gene: NA
J gene: TRBJ2-1
V gene: TRBV7-9
clone size: NA

CDR3 protein: CSVRSGGEGRYTF
CDR3 DNA: TGCAGCGTAAGGTCAGGGGGCGAGGGCCGGTACACCTTC
D gene: TRBD1
J gene: TRBJ1-2
V gene: TRBV29-1
clone size: NA

CDR3 protein: CASSAQGRQNIQYF
CDR3 DNA: TGTGCCAGCAGTGCACAGGGGAGGCAAAACATTCAGTACTTC
D gene: NA
J gene: TRBJ2-4
V gene: TRBV2
clone size: NA

CDR3 protein: CASSLAVGGYTEAFF
CDR3 DNA: TGTGCCAGCAGCTTAGCGGTCGGGGGATACACTGAAGCTTTCTTT
D gene: NA
J gene: TRBJ1-1
V gene: TRBV7-9
clone size: NA

CDR3 protein: CASTTGDRGFHEQYF
CDR3 DNA: TGTGCCAGCACGACAGGGGACAGGGGTTTCCACGAGCAGTACTTC
D gene: TRBD1
J gene: TRBJ2-7
V gene: TRBV6-5
clone size: NA